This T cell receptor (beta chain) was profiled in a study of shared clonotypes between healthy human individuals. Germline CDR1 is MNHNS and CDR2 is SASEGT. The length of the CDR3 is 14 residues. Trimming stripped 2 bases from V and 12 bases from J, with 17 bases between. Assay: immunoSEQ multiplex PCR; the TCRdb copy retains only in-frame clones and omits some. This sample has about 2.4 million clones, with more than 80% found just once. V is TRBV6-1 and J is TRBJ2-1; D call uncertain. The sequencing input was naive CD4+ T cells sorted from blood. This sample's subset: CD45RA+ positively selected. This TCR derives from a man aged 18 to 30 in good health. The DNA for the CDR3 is TGTGCCAGCAGTGAACCCCTACGAACTAAGGGGCAGTTCTTC. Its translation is CASSEPLRTKGQFF.